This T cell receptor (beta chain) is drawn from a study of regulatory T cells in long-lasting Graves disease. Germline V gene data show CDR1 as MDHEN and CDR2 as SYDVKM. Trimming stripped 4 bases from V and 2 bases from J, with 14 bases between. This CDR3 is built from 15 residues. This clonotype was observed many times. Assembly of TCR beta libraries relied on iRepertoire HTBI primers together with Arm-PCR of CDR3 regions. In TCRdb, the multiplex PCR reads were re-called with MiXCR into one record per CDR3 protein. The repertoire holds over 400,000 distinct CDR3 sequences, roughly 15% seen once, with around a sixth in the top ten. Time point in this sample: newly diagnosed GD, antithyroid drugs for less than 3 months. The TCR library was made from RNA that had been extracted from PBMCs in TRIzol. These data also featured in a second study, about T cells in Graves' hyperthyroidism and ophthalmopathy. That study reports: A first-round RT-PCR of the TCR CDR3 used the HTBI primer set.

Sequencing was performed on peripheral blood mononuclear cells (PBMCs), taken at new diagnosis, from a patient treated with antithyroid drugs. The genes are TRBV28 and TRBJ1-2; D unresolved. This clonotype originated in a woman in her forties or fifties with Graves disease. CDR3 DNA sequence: TGTGCCAGCAGTTCTCCCCTGGGAGGGAACTATGGCTACACCTTC. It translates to CASSSPLGGNYGYTF.